This T cell receptor beta chain was identified in a study of T cells in localized non-small cell lung cancer. V gave up 0 bases and J gave up 4 bases, with 19 bases separating them. Germline V gene data show CDR1 as MNHNS and CDR2 as SASEGT. The length of the CDR3 is 18 residues. A remark on this clone: Its antigen is currently unknown.

Assay: immunoSEQ multiplex PCR; the TCRdb copy retains only in-frame clones and omits some. The sample gives 30,000 to 45,000 clones, around nine tenths of which show up once; roughly 6.9% is in the top ten. Study-wide results and limits: In adjacent lung appeared a median 57 of the top 100 tumor clones. One tumor region alone was sequenced, and heterogeneity therefore remains possible. Greater T cell density in blood accompanied longer overall survival. Exceeding tumor, uninvolved adjacent lung had the highest T cell clonality.

The sample consisted of peripheral blood, taken before any cancer treatment. The rearrangement joins TRBV6-1 to TRBJ2-1, with D possibly being TRBD2 (8 bases). The sequence was obtained from a female donor at least 60 years old with stage I lung adenocarcinoma. The CDR3 sequence is CASSEAGTAGALYNEQFF. As DNA, the CDR3 is TGTGCCAGCAGTGAAGCGGGGACAGCGGGGGCCCTTTACAATGAGCAGTTCTTC.